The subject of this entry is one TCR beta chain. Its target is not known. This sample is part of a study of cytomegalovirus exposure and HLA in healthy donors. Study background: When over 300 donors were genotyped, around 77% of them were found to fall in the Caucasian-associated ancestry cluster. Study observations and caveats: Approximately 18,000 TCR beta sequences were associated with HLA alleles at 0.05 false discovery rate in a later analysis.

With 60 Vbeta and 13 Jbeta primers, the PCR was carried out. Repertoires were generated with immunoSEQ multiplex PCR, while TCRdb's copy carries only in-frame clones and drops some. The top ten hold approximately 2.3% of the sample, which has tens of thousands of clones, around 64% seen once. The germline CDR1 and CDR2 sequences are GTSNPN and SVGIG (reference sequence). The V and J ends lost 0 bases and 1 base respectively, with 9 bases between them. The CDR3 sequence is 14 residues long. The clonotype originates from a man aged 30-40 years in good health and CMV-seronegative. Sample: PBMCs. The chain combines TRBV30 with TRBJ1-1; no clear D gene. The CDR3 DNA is TGTGCCTGGAGTGTACGGCACAGGAACACTGAAGCTTTCTTT. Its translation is CAWSVRHRNTEAFF.